The next 17 T cell receptor beta chains were all read from a single sample in a study of human T cells and chemical hapten exposure (dated by TCRdb to the early 2020s). The time point label here, explained by the study, means: patch test 3, about 24 weeks after DPC sensitization. What the treatment or condition label conveys for this sample: therapeutic diphenylcyclopropenone sensitization with weekly scalp DPC. Library construction relied on RACE. TCRdb lists the instrument as NextSeq 500. In TCRdb, the public reads were trimmed at Q25 with fastp and aligned with MiXCR, with productive beta chains retained. Each CDR3 protein gets just one entry, which takes the most common genes and DNA from the rows behind it. The sample table records about 190,000 distinct CDR3 sequences; 24% of these occur just once. The ten largest clones take up 2.5% of the sample. The sequenced sample was whole blood, obtained in connection with sensitization to the hapten diphenylcyclopropenone (DPC). These receptors originate from a woman aged 35 to 49 with alopecia areata. Some clones in this sample may be carry-over from other donors' samples.

V is TRBV5-8 and J is TRBJ2-1; D not certain. Germline assignment: CDR1 SGHTS and CDR2 YDEGEE. V lost 2 bases and J 2 bases, leaving 11 bases between the germline ends. This CDR3 has 15 amino acids. This CDR3 is CASSFRLPAYNEQFF. The CDR3 DNA reads as TGTGCCAGCAGCTTCCGCCTCCCCGCCTACAATGAGCAGTTCTTC. Full variable domain (remainder filled in from reference TRBV5-8 and TRBJ2-1): EAGVTQSPTHLIKTRGQQATLRCSPISGHTSVYWYQQALGLGLQFLLWYDEGEERNRGNFPPRFSGRQFPNYSSELNVNALELEDSALYLCASSFRLPAYNEQFFGPGTRLTVL.

This chain joins TRBV10-3 and TRBJ2-1; 7 bases align to TRBD2. CDR3 length equals 16 residues. Germline CDR1 ENHRY, CDR2 SYGVKD. V lost 2 bases, J lost 2 bases, and 6 bases stayed unmatched. For the CDR3, the DNA is TGTGCCATCAGTGAGGGCGGGGGTCTTACCTACAATGAGCAGTTCTTC. Translated, it gives CAISEGGGLTYNEQFF.

This clonotype appeared a few times. V usage is TRBV24-1 and J usage is TRBJ2-1, with TRBD1 matching 8 bases. Germline assignment: CDR1 KGHDR and CDR2 SFDVKD. The V segment lost 4 bases and the J segment 6 bases; nucleotides outside the gene matches: 7. The CDR3 sequence is 15 residues long. The CDR3 sequence: CATSDPGQGSNEQFF. CDR3 DNA sequence: TGTGCCACCAGTGACCCAGGACAGGGAAGCAATGAGCAGTTCTTC.

The genes are TRBV7-9 and TRBJ2-7; D perhaps matches TRBD2 (5 bases). The V gene's germline CDR1 is SEHNR and CDR2 FQNEAQ (reference sequence). Trimming pared 1 base from V and 5 bases from J, leaving 12 bases between. This CDR3 contains 14 residues. DNA of the CDR3: TGTGCCAGCAGCTTAGACTCTAGCTTCGACGAGCAGTACTTC. This sequence encodes CASSLDSSFDEQYF.

The chain links TRBV12-3 or TRBV12-4 to TRBJ1-1; tentative D call: TRBD1 (6 bases). Trimming removed 5 bases at V and 3 bases at J, with 10 bases between. The CDR3 is 13 residues long. The CDR3 loop reads CASSGTGYTEAFF. The CDR3 nucleotides read TGTGCCAGCAGTGGAACAGGGTACACTGAAGCTTTCTTT.

This clonotype was counted between two and nine times. The CDR3 DNA reads TGTGCCAGCAGCAAAGGTAGCGGGAGGTACAATGAGCAGTTCTTC. This translates into CASSKGSGRYNEQFF. The chain has TRBV11-2 and TRBJ2-1, with 10 bases lining up with TRBD2. The J segment lost 4 bases and the V segment lost 5 bases, leaving 5 bases of the junction unmatched. The CDR3 is 15 amino acids. From germline, CDR1 is SGHAT and CDR2 FQNNGV.

V usage is TRBV7-9 and J usage is TRBJ1-1; the D gene is possibly TRBD1 (5 bases). Trimming removed 4 bases from V and 4 bases from J, with 22 bases in between. Per germline, CDR1 SEHNR and CDR2 FQNEAQ (reference sequence). The CDR3 is 17 amino acids. The DNA of the CDR3 is TGTGCCAGCAGCTCCGGCGGGGGGGTCCGGGTAGGCACTGAAGCTTTCTTT. It yields the protein CASSSGGGVRVGTEAFF. Full variable domain (rest looked up from reference TRBV7-9 and TRBJ1-1): DTGVSQNPRHKITKRGQNVTFRCDPISEHNRLYWYRQTLGQGPEFLTYFQNEAQLEKSRLLSDRFSAERPKGSFSTLEIQRTEQGDSAMYLCASSSGGGVRVGTEAFFGQGTRLTVV.

This clonotype turned up a few times. The gene calls are TRBV7-2 and TRBJ1-6; D ambiguous. The CDR3 has 13 residues. Deletions cut 0 bases from V and 7 bases from J, with 4 bases between. The germline V gene encodes CDR1 SGHTA and CDR2 FQGNSA. The CDR3 is CASSLAANSPLHF. The CDR3 DNA follows: TGTGCCAGCAGCTTAGCGGCGAATTCACCCCTCCACTTT.

The V gene is TRBV21-1, the J gene TRBJ1-1; the table calls TRBD1, which could not be checked here. TRBV21-1 is annotated as a pseudogene. This CDR3 has 15 amino acids. CDR3 bases: TGTGCCAGCAGCACCACGACAGGGGACAACACTGAAGCTTTCTTT. Its translation is CASSTTTGDNTEAFF.

In its sample, this clonotype was seen a few times. The chain employs TRBV20-1 and TRBJ1-2; D remains ambiguous. V shed 5 bases and J shed 8 bases, with 15 bases lying between them. The CDR3 extends over 12 amino acids. Germline values: CDR1 DFQATT, CDR2 SNEGSKA (reference sequence). The CDR3 sequence: CSARGFKRGYTF. The CDR3 DNA reads as TGCAGTGCTCGCGGTTTCAAGCGGGGCTACACCTTC.

The genes are TRBV30 and TRBJ2-7; no clear D. CDR1 GTSNPN and CDR2 SVGIG come from the germline V gene (reference sequence). V lost 2 bases to trimming and J lost 3 bases, with 11 bases between them. The CDR3 runs 13 residues. CDR3 DNA: TGTGCCTGGAGTCGCGACGAAAACTACGAGCAGTACTTC. As protein: CAWSRDENYEQYF.

The chain carries TRBV29-1 and TRBJ2-1; tentatively, D is TRBD2 (7 bases). Trimming left V 4 bases short and J 15 bases short, with 13 bases between. The CDR3 has 10 amino acids. Germline CDR1 reads SQVTM; CDR2 reads ANQGSEA. The CDR3 nucleotides are TGCAGCGTTGTGGCGGGGGCCTTGTTCTTC. Translation gives CSVVAGALFF.

This clonotype was seen only a few times. The chain links TRBV6-1 to TRBJ1-5; 8 bases match TRBD1. Trimming removed 2 bases from V and 7 bases from J; junction bases left unmatched: 4. The CDR3 totals 14 residues. CDR1 is MNHNS and CDR2 is SASEGT in the germline V gene. CDR3 region: CASSEQGAEQPQHF. CDR3 in DNA: TGTGCCAGCAGTGAACAGGGGGCAGAGCAGCCCCAGCATTTT.

The chain recombines TRBV7-2 with TRBJ2-3; 8 nucleotides match TRBD2. CDR3 length: 15 amino acids. Germline CDR1 and CDR2: SGHTA and FQGNSA. The ends lost 1 base at V and 3 bases at J; junction bases unmatched: 3. CDR3 bases: TGTGCCAGCAGCTTAGTGCCGGGAGGGACAGATACGCAGTATTTT. This gives the protein CASSLVPGGTDTQYF.

The V gene is TRBV20-1, the J gene TRBJ1-2; maybe TRBD1 (5 bases). The CDR3 loop spans 12 amino acids. Deletions cut 5 bases from V and 0 bases from J, with 7 bases between. Germline CDR1 DFQATT, CDR2 SNEGSKA (reference sequence). This chain's CDR3 is CSASTANYGYTF. The DNA of the CDR3 is TGCAGTGCTTCGACAGCTAACTATGGCTACACCTTC.

The chain carries TRBV5-1 and TRBJ2-1; D is tentatively TRBD1 or TRBD2 (5 bases each). The CDR3 extends over 15 amino acids. With 0 bases removed from V and 6 bases from J, the gap between germline ends came to 13 bases. CDR1 and CDR2 (germline): SGHRS, YFSETQ. CDR3: CASSLVVQGVNEQFF. CDR3 nucleotides: TGCGCCAGCAGCTTGGTAGTCCAGGGAGTCAATGAGCAGTTCTTC.

The rearrangement links TRBV7-9 to TRBJ1-1; unclear D gene. Between the trimmed V and J ends, which lost 2 bases and 4 bases, there was a span of 8 bases. This CDR3 comprises 13 residues. Germline V gene sequence: CDR1 SEHNR, CDR2 FQNEAQ (reference sequence). CDR3 nucleotide sequence: TGTGCCAGCAGCTTATACACTTCCACTGAAGCTTTCTTT. This encodes CASSLYTSTEAFF.